This T cell receptor (beta chain) derives from a study of T cell changes during pregnancy in multiple sclerosis. The germline V and J ends were trimmed by 5 bases and 5 bases, with 20 bases remaining between them. The germline gives CDR1 SGHRS, CDR2 YFSETQ. The CDR3 runs 16 residues. The data were produced by immunoSEQ multiplex PCR, yet TCRdb's version contains in-frame clones alone and is incomplete. The sample lists around 31,000 clones, 85% to 90% occurring once. This sequence joins TRBV5-1 and TRBJ1-3, with a possible D match to TRBD1 (5 bases). The source was CD4+ T cells from peripheral blood mononuclear cells, collected in the first trimester of pregnancy. The receptor comes from a female donor in good health, enrolled as a control in a pregnancy study. CDR3 sequence: CASRRTVDRGRNTIYF. As DNA, the CDR3 is TGCGCCAGCAGGCGGACCGTCGACAGAGGCAGAAACACCATATATTTT.